These T cell receptor beta chains were read from a single sample in a study of blood T cell repertoires in COVID-19. Method: immunoSEQ multiplex PCR; TCRdb's copy keeps in-frame clones and lacks some. The sample records 90,000 to 120,000 clones, about 80% being singletons. The source material was peripheral blood. The receptors were gathered from a man between 65 and 85 years old with acute or convalescent COVID-19. Both conserved end residues are part of each CDR3. A D gene is named only where the DNA matches it firmly. Expanded clones are given a class, and other clones once, few, many or no size at all.

NA	TRBJ2-1	TRBV4-1	TRBD1	TGCGCCAGCAGCCCAGCACGGACAGGGGTGGTCAATGAGCAGTTCTTC	CASSPARTGVVNEQFF
few	TRBJ1-5	TRBV7-2	NA	TGTGCCAGCAGCGTGGACAGAGATCAGCCCCAGCATTTT	CASSVDRDQPQHF
NA	TRBJ2-2	TRBV7-2	TRBD1	TGTGCCAGCAGCTTAGCAACACAGGGGGCCTCCGGGGAGCTGTTTTTT	CASSLATQGASGELFF
NA	TRBJ1-2	TRBV19	TRBD1	TGTGCCAGTAGTAAGACCGGGACAGGGTTTGGCTACACCTTC	CASSKTGTGFGYTF
NA	TRBJ1-2	TRBV7-3	TRBD1	TGTGCCAGCAGCCCGGGACAGGGCTATGGCTACACCTTC	CASSPGQGYGYTF
NA	TRBJ1-4	TRBV14	NA	TGTGCCAGCAGCTCGGAGGGCCGTAATGAAAAACTGTTTTTT	CASSSEGRNEKLFF
NA	TRBJ1-2	TRBV6-5	NA	TGTGCCAGCAGTTCCCCGACAGGCAGTAATGGCTACACCTTC	CASSSPTGSNGYTF
NA	TRBJ2-3	TRBV5-5	TRBD1	TGTGCCAGCAGCCTCACAGGGGCCGATACGCAGTATTTT	CASSLTGADTQYF
NA	TRBJ2-3	TRBV9	TRBD2	TGTGCCAGCAGCGTAGTTGCTAGCGGGGGGATAGATACGCAGTATTTT	CASSVVASGGIDTQYF
NA	TRBJ2-1	TRBV18	TRBD1	TGTGCCAGCTCATTCACCGCCGGGACAGCTCTCCCCGTCTTC	CASSFTAGTALPVF
NA	TRBJ2-2	TRBV19	NA	TGTGCCAGTAAATACAGGGAGAACACCGGGGAGCTGTTTTTT	CASKYRENTGELFF
once	TRBJ1-4	TRBV5-8	TRBD1	TGTGCCAGCAGCCAGGGGACAGCGGGTGAAAAACTGTTTTTT	CASSQGTAGEKLFF
few	TRBJ2-7	TRBV6-5	NA	TGTGCCAGCAGTACACAGGGTCCCCTCTCCTACGAGCAGTACTTC	CASSTQGPLSYEQYF
few	TRBJ1-4	TRBV28	NA	TGTGCCAGCAGTGCGAGTGGGCCAGAAAAACTGTTTTTT	CASSASGPEKLFF
NA	TRBJ1-5	TRBV18	NA	TGTGCCAGCTCCCCCGGGGGGGGCATCAATCAGCCCCAGCATTTT	CASSPGGGINQPQHF
NA	TRBJ2-5	TRBV4-1	TRBD2	TGCGCCAGCAGCCAAGACCCGGGACTAGCGGGGGGAGGAGAGACCCAGTACTTC	CASSQDPGLAGGGETQYF
NA	TRBJ2-1	TRBV5-1	TRBD2	TGCGCCAGCAGCTTAGGCAGCGGGGGATACAATGAGCAGTTCTTC	CASSLGSGGYNEQFF
NA	TRBJ1-2	TRBV3-1/TRBV3-2	NA	TGTGCCAGCAGCCAAGACGGCAGGGGTCATGGCTACACCTTC	CASSQDGRGHGYTF
NA	TRBJ2-3	TRBV14	TRBD1	TGTGCCAGCAGCCAGGACAGGTTATTAGATACGCAGTATTTT	CASSQDRLLDTQYF
NA	TRBJ2-3	TRBV4-1	TRBD2	TGCGCCAGCAGACCCTTGGGGTTCCCGGGGGGGCCAGGTGATACGCAGTATTTT	CASRPLGFPGGPGDTQYF
NA	TRBJ1-5	TRBV15	TRBD1	TGTGCCACCAGCAGAGAACAGGGGGGAAACGGTCAGCCCCAGCATTTT	CATSREQGGNGQPQHF
few	TRBJ1-2	TRBV7-9	NA	TGTGCCAGCAGTGCCCACAGGACGGTCGATGGCTACACCTTC	CASSAHRTVDGYTF
NA	TRBJ2-3	TRBV29-1	NA	TGCAGCGTTGAAGATCGCGGACAGAACACAGATACGCAGTATTTT	CSVEDRGQNTDTQYF
NA	TRBJ1-1	TRBV6-5	NA	TGTGCCAGCAGTTACACCGGGACGGGAGGCACTGAAGCTTTCTTT	CASSYTGTGGTEAFF
few	TRBJ1-1	TRBV5-1	NA	TGCGCCAGCAGCCCGGAACAGCTGAACACTGAAGCTTTCTTT	CASSPEQLNTEAFF
few	TRBJ1-1	TRBV12-5	TRBD1	TGTGCTAGTGGCAGGATGGGACAGGCCATGAACACTGAAGCTTTCTTT	CASGRMGQAMNTEAFF
NA	TRBJ1-1	TRBV3-1/TRBV3-2	NA	TGTGCCAGCAGCCAAAAAGCGAACACTGAAGCTTTCTTT	CASSQKANTEAFF
NA	TRBJ2-7	TRBV25-1	TRBD1	TGTGCCAGCCCCAGAATTGGGACAGGTTACTACGAGCAGTACTTC	CASPRIGTGYYEQYF
NA	TRBJ2-3	TRBV19	TRBD1	TGTGCCAGTAGTAGAAGGGCCAGACAGGGGACTTTAGATACGCAGTATTTT	CASSRRARQGTLDTQYF
NA	TRBJ1-2	TRBV3-1/TRBV3-2	NA	TGTGCCAGCAGCCTAGGGGAAATAGCGGACACCTTC	CASSLGEIADTF
NA	TRBJ1-1	TRBV19	TRBD1	TGTGCCATAAAACAGGGGGCGAACACTGAAGCTTTCTTT	CAIKQGANTEAFF
NA	TRBJ1-2	TRBV27	NA	TGTGCCAGCAGTCGTACGGGTACTTCTGGCTACACCTTC	CASSRTGTSGYTF
NA	TRBJ2-3	TRBV7-8	TRBD2	TGTGCCAGCGGGACTAGCGGGGGGGTTGGCGATACGCAGTATTTT	CASGTSGGVGDTQYF
NA	TRBJ2-7	TRBV29-1	NA	TGCAGCGTTGTCCTGGGTCGCAGGGAACGAGGTATCGACGAGCAGTACTTC	CSVVLGRRERGIDEQYF
NA	TRBJ1-1	TRBV19	NA	TGTGCCAGTAGTACCTACACCCGGGACACTGAAGCTTTCTTT	CASSTYTRDTEAFF
NA	TRBJ2-7	TRBV2	NA	TGTGCCAGCAGTGAAGTAAACCCGGTTACCTACGAGCAGTACTTC	CASSEVNPVTYEQYF
NA	TRBJ2-5	TRBV18	TRBD1	TGTGCCAGCTCCCGGACAGGTCAGCAAGAGACCCAGTACTTC	CASSRTGQQETQYF
few	TRBJ1-1	TRBV23-1	NA	TGCGCCAGCATTGAATTACAGGTCCCTGAAGCTTTCTTT	CASIELQVPEAFF
NA	TRBJ1-2	TRBV7-9	TRBD1	TGTGCCAGCAGCTTCGGACAGGGCTGGGGCTACACCTTC	CASSFGQGWGYTF
NA	TRBJ2-5	TRBV18	NA	TGTGCCAGCTCACCACCGAACGGCCAAGAGACCCAGTACTTC	CASSPPNGQETQYF
NA	TRBJ1-4	TRBV3-1/TRBV3-2	TRBD1	TGTGCCAGCAGCCGGGGACAGGGGAATGAAAAACTGTTTTTT	CASSRGQGNEKLFF
NA	TRBJ2-5	TRBV7-2	TRBD1	TGTGCCAGCAGCTCGGGACAGGGAAGGCGAGAGACCCAGTACTTC	CASSSGQGRRETQYF
NA	TRBJ1-4	TRBV6-2/TRBV6-3	TRBD1	TGTGCCAGCAGTTACGGACAGGGGGATGGAACTGCTAATGAAAAACTGTTTTTT	CASSYGQGDGTANEKLFF
NA	TRBJ1-5	TRBV19	NA	TGTGCCAGTAGTATCCAGGGCAGCAATCAGCCCCAGCATTTT	CASSIQGSNQPQHF
NA	TRBJ2-1	TRBV10-1	NA	TGCGCCAGGGGGCCACCCTACAATGAGCAGTTCTTC	CARGPPYNEQFF
NA	TRBJ2-5	TRBV12-3/TRBV12-4	NA	TGTGCCAGCAGTTTATGGCACCAAGAGACCCAGTACTTC	CASSLWHQETQYF
NA	TRBJ2-5	TRBV19	TRBD2	TGTGCCAGTAGTATGACTAGCGGGGGGGCCTCGCTGGAGACCCAGTACTTC	CASSMTSGGASLETQYF
few	TRBJ1-3	TRBV9	NA	TGTGCCAGCAGCGCCCTATCTGGAAACACCATATATTTT	CASSALSGNTIYF
NA	TRBJ2-4	TRBV6-5	TRBD1	TGTGCCAGCAGTTACTCTTCTCAGGGGGCCGGGAACATTCAGTACTTC	CASSYSSQGAGNIQYF
NA	TRBJ1-4	TRBV7-6	NA	TGTGCCAGCAGCCAACCTCAGGGGTCAACTAATGAAAAACTGTTTTTT	CASSQPQGSTNEKLFF
NA	TRBJ2-3	TRBV5-1	NA	TGCGCCAGCAAGGTAGGAGGGCCAAGCACAGATACGCAGTATTTT	CASKVGGPSTDTQYF
NA	TRBJ2-6	TRBV5-1	NA	TGCGCCAGCACTAAGGACACAATCTCTGGGGCCAACGTCCTGACTTTC	CASTKDTISGANVLTF
NA	TRBJ2-7	TRBV19	TRBD2	TGTGCCACCAAACTAGCGGGGGGAACCTACGAGCAGTACTTC	CATKLAGGTYEQYF
NA	TRBJ1-6	TRBV2	TRBD1	TGTGCCAGCAGCAAACAGGGGGCGATGAACTCACCCCTCCACTTT	CASSKQGAMNSPLHF
NA	TRBJ2-2	TRBV7-9	TRBD2	TGTGCCAGCAGCTCCGCGAGCGGGGGCGGCACCGGGGAGCTGTTTTTT	CASSSASGGGTGELFF
NA	TRBJ2-5	TRBV18	NA	TGTGCCAGCTCACCAGAAGGGGGGACCCAGTACTTC	CASSPEGGTQYF
NA	TRBJ2-7	TRBV3-1/TRBV3-2	NA	TGTGCCAGCAGCCCGAGATCCTACGAGCAGTACTTC	CASSPRSYEQYF
NA	TRBJ2-1	TRBV10-3	TRBD2	TGTGCCATCAGTGGGACTAGTGTGAATGAGCAGTTCTTC	CAISGTSVNEQFF